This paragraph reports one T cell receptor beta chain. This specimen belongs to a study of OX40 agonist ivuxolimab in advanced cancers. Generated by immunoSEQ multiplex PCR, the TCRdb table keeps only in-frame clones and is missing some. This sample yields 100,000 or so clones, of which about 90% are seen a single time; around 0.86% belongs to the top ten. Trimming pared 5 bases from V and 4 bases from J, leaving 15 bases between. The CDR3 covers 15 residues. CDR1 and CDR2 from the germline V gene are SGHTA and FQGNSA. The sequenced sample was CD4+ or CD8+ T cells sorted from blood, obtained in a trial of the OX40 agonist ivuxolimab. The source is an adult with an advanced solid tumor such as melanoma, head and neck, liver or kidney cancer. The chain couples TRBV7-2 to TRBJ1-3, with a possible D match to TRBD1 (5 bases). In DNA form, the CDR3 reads TGTGCCAGCAGCGTAGGGGTGACGCACGGAAACACCATATATTTT. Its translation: CASSVGVTHGNTIYF.